The 21 T cell receptor beta chains reported below all come from one sample, sequenced in a study of shared clonotypes between healthy human individuals. This table comes from immunoSEQ multiplex PCR, and its TCRdb copy is limited to in-frame clones, with some not included. The repertoire holds millions of clones, with approximately 90% as singletons. Sequencing was done on a sample of naive CD4+ T cells sorted from blood. Noted subset: CD45RA+ positively selected. The receptors were sampled from a young man in good health.

V gene TRBV27 combines with J gene TRBJ2-3; tentative D call: TRBD2 (6 bases). The CDR3 sequence is 15 residues long. Per the germline V gene, CDR1 is MNHEY and CDR2 is SMNVEV (reference sequence). V gave up 2 bases and J gave up 2 bases, with 11 bases separating them. The CDR3: CASSLNGRVTDTQYF. The CDR3 DNA follows: TGTGCCAGCAGTTTAAACGGGAGAGTCACAGATACGCAGTATTTT.

The chain carries TRBV9 and TRBJ2-1, with 16 bases fitting TRBD2. This CDR3 has 23 amino acids. Germline V gene data show CDR1 as SGDLS and CDR2 as YYNGEE. The V and J ends lost 4 bases and 0 bases, in that order; junction bases with no gene match: 19. This CDR3 reads CASSPRPGTSGGAPSGSYNEQFF. In DNA, the CDR3 is TGTGCCAGCAGCCCCCGTCCCGGGACTAGCGGGGGGGCGCCTTCGGGCTCCTACAATGAGCAGTTCTTC.

This chain joins TRBV6-5 and TRBJ1-3, with 7 positions matching TRBD1. Germline lookup yields CDR1 MNHEY and CDR2 SVGAGI. CDR3 length equals 15 residues. The junction had 4 bases not matched to a gene; V was cut back by 5 bases and J by 0 bases. The DNA for the CDR3 is TGTGCCAGCAGTCGACAGGGAGCCTCTGGAAACACCATATATTTT. Translated: CASSRQGASGNTIYF.

The chain couples TRBV11-3 to TRBJ2-5; 9 nucleotides agree with TRBD1. The CDR3 runs to 15 residues. The trim removed 5 bases at V and 1 base at J, leaving 5 bases unmatched. CDR1 SGHNT and CDR2 YENEEA come from the germline V gene. For the CDR3, the DNA is TGTGCCAGCAGCCCCGGGACAGGGACCCAAGAGACCCAGTACTTC. It codes for CASSPGTGTQETQYF.

This chain uses TRBV7-6 with TRBJ2-5, with 10 bases lining up with TRBD1. V shed 5 bases, J shed 5 bases, and the junction held 8 bases outside the gene matches. The CDR3 runs 15 residues. Per germline, CDR1 SGHVS and CDR2 FNYEAQ. The CDR3 here is CASSPQWDRGETQYF. CDR3 sequence (DNA): TGTGCCAGCAGCCCTCAATGGGACAGGGGCGAGACCCAGTACTTC. The full variable domain, in which reference TRBV7-6 and TRBJ2-5 provide the parts outside the CDR3, is GAGVSQSPRYKVTKRGQDVALRCDPISGHVSLYWYRQALGQGPEFLTYFNYEAQQDKSGLPNDRFSAERPEGSISTLTIQRTEQRDSAMYRCASSPQWDRGETQYFGPGTRLLVL.

This clone has only one observation. The J gene is TRBJ2-4, the V gene TRBV5-1; 7 bases align to TRBD1. Germline V lookup: CDR1 SGHRS, CDR2 YFSETQ. The CDR3 length is 15 residues. After removal of 3 bases from V and 5 bases from J, the junction contained 8 bases not matched to a gene. Here the CDR3 DNA reads TGCGCCAGCAGCTCTTACAGGGGTGGGGAAAACATTCAGTACTTC. Protein sequence: CASSSYRGGENIQYF.

CDR3 in amino acids: CASSAGTASTDTQYF. In DNA, the CDR3 is TGTGCCAGCAGTGCCGGGACGGCTAGCACAGATACGCAGTATTTT. The chain links TRBV28 to TRBJ2-3; perhaps D is TRBD1 or TRBD2 (5 bases each). The V and J ends lost 5 bases and 0 bases respectively, with 12 bases between them. CDR3 length: 15 residues. Germline V gives CDR1 MDHEN, CDR2 SYDVKM.

The V call is TRBV19, the J call TRBJ2-5; 7 nucleotides line up with TRBD1. Germline CDR1 and CDR2: LNHDA and SQIVND (reference sequence). The CDR3 has 13 residues. With 8 bases clipped from V and 5 bases from J, the junction kept 8 bases outside the gene matches. The CDR3 is CASHRGGEETQYF. In nucleotides, the CDR3 is TGTGCCAGTCACAGGGGTGGGGAGGAGACCCAGTACTTC.

This chain connects TRBV6-6 to TRBJ2-3; TRBD2 matches at 7 bases. V was clipped by 10 bases and J by 6 bases; unmatched bases: 4. The CDR3 sequence is 11 residues long. The germline V gene has CDR1 MNHNY and CDR2 SVGAGI (reference sequence). CDR3 amino acids: CATTGRDTQYF. The CDR3 coding sequence is TGTGCCACCACCGGGAGGGATACGCAGTATTTT.

The chain links TRBV5-1 to TRBJ2-1; a weak D match, TRBD2 (6 bases). The germline V gene has CDR1 SGHRS and CDR2 YFSETQ. Trimming took 0 bases from V and 0 from J, leaving 10 bases between them. The CDR3 has 16 amino acids. CDR3 sequence (DNA): TGCGCCAGCAGCTTGGGTATCGGGAGCTCCTACAATGAGCAGTTCTTC. Translation gives CASSLGIGSSYNEQFF. Combining the CDR3 with reference TRBV5-1 and TRBJ2-1 gives the whole variable domain KAGVTQTPRYLIKTRGQQVTLSCSPISGHRSVSWYQQTPGQGLQFLFEYFSETQRNKGNFPGRFSGRQFSNSRSEMNVSTLELGDSALYLCASSLGIGSSYNEQFFGPGTRLTVL.

The chain links TRBV9 to TRBJ1-1; D is undetermined. This CDR3 is built from 15 residues. Looked up from germline, CDR1 is SGDLS and CDR2 is YYNGEE. Trimming removed 0 bases at V and 1 base at J, with 10 bases between. The CDR3 reads CASSVVALGNTEAFF. In DNA, the CDR3 is TGTGCCAGCAGCGTAGTGGCCCTGGGGAACACTGAAGCTTTCTTT.

The sample holds a few counts of this clone. In nucleotides, the CDR3 is TGTGCCAGCAGTTCTACGACAGGCACTCAGTACTTC. The encoded protein is CASSSTTGTQYF. The chain is built from TRBV6-5 and TRBJ2-7; tentative D call: TRBD1 (6 bases). The CDR3 is 12 amino acids. Trimming took off 4 bases at V and 10 bases at J, with 14 bases between the two ends. Germline CDR1 is MNHEY and CDR2 is SVGAGI.

The CDR3, as DNA: TGTGCCAGCAGTCCAATAGGACAGGGGAAACTGGTGTACGAGCAGTACTTC. This gives the protein CASSPIGQGKLVYEQYF. The chain employs TRBV28 and TRBJ2-7, with TRBD1 matching 9 bases. Germline V lookup: CDR1 MDHEN, CDR2 SYDVKM. V shed 5 bases, J shed 4 bases, and the junction held 15 bases outside the gene matches. CDR3 length equals 17 residues.

The chain joins TRBV5-1 to TRBJ2-7, with D perhaps matching TRBD1 or TRBD2 (5 bases each). The CDR3 runs 15 residues. Germline-derived CDR1 and CDR2 are SGHRS and YFSETQ. V dropped 2 bases and J dropped 4 bases, with 16 bases sitting between them. The CDR3 here is CASSFGQPGRYEQYF. The CDR3 nucleotides read TGCGCCAGCAGCTTTGGACAACCGGGGCGGTACGAGCAGTACTTC.

V gene TRBV4-1 combines with J gene TRBJ2-4, with a weak D call TRBD1 (6 bases). Germline V gives CDR1 MGHRA, CDR2 YSYEKL. This CDR3 comprises 19 residues. With 1 base removed from V and 0 bases from J, the gap between germline ends came to 19 bases. CDR3 in DNA: TGCGCCAGCAGCCAAGCTCCAGGTGGGACAACATTAGCCAAAAACATTCAGTACTTC. Translating gives CASSQAPGGTTLAKNIQYF.

The rearrangement links TRBV4-1 to TRBJ2-1, with 7 bases that match TRBD2. The germline CDR1 and CDR2 sequences are MGHRA and YSYEKL. V trimming: 4 bases; J trimming: 1 base; junction bases outside the gene matches: 4. This CDR3 is built from 15 residues. CDR3 in DNA: TGCGCCAGCAGCCCCGGCGGGAGTTCCTACAATGAGCAGTTCTTC. It specifies CASSPGGSSYNEQFF.

The chain carries TRBV6-5 and TRBJ1-1, with 7 bases aligning to TRBD1. The V segment lost 6 bases and the J segment 4 bases; nucleotides outside the gene matches: 2. The CDR3 runs 12 residues. The germline CDR1 and CDR2 sequences are MNHEY and SVGAGI. CDR3 bases: TGTGCCAGCAGATACAGGGGCACTGAAGCTTTCTTT. It codes for CASRYRGTEAFF.

This chain connects TRBV7-2 to TRBJ2-3; TRBD2 is a possible D gene (7 bases). CDR1 SGHTA and CDR2 FQGNSA come from the germline V gene. This CDR3 is built from 15 residues. Trimming removed 5 bases at V and 1 base at J, with 13 bases between. The CDR3 DNA follows: TGTGCCAGCAGCCCGGCCGGGGGGCGCACAGATACGCAGTATTTT. This sequence encodes CASSPAGGRTDTQYF.

This clone has only one observation. J is TRBJ2-2 and V is TRBV5-6; no clear D. The CDR3 is 15 amino acids. V dropped 0 bases and J dropped 1 base, with 7 bases sitting between them. Germline V CDR1 and CDR2: SGHDT, YYEEEE. For the CDR3, the DNA is TGTGCCAGCAGCTTGGGCGAGATGAACACCGGGGAGCTGTTTTTT. Translation: CASSLGEMNTGELFF. Based on the CDR3 plus reference TRBV5-6 and TRBJ2-2, the full variable domain is DAGVTQSPTHLIKTRGQQVTLRCSPKSGHDTVSWYQQALGQGPQFIFQYYEEEERQRGNFPDRFSGHQFPNYSSELNVNALLLGDSALYLCASSLGEMNTGELFFGEGSRLTVL.

This chain uses TRBV11-3 with TRBJ2-5; perhaps TRBD2 as D (6 bases). Germline-derived CDR1 and CDR2 are SGHNT and YENEEA. The CDR3 contains 14 residues. The V end lost 5 bases, the J end lost 5 bases, and 15 bases lay between the germline ends. The CDR3 region has the DNA TGTGCCAGCAGCCCATCGGGCCGGGGGGAGACCCAGTACTTC. Its translation is CASSPSGRGETQYF.

The V gene is TRBV5-6, the J gene TRBJ2-1; possible D gene TRBD1, 5 bases. Germline CDR1 and CDR2: SGHDT and YYEEEE. V was pared by 2 bases and J by 7 bases, with 16 bases between. CDR3 length equals 15 residues. CDR3 loop: CASSLRRVLTNEQFF. The CDR3 DNA is TGTGCCAGCAGCTTACGCAGGGTCTTGACGAATGAGCAGTTCTTC.